The 6 T cell receptor beta chains presented below share a single source sample, sequenced in a study of low-dose radiotherapy and immunotherapy resistance in tumors. With a V-primer adapter and a constant-region primer, TCRs were amplified for approximately 20 PCR cycles. TCRdb recomputed calls from the reads with MiXCR, one row per CDR3 protein. The data show roughly 50,000 distinct CDR3 sequences, roughly a third seen once. Time point specified: after trial treatment. Treatment of the sample: LDRT plus nivolumab, ipilimumab, low-dose cyclophosphamide and aspirin (RACIN trial). Specimen: PBMCs, collected after low-dose radiotherapy plus immunotherapy. These receptors originate from a male donor with rectosigmoid adenocarcinoma.

The gene calls are TRBV6-6 and TRBJ1-6; 8 bases fit TRBD1. The junction had 4 bases not matched to a gene; V was cut back by 5 bases and J by 13 bases. Germline V lookup: CDR1 MNHNY, CDR2 SVGAGI (reference sequence). This CDR3 contains 12 residues. CDR3 amino acids: CASSLNRGPLHF. Here the CDR3 DNA reads TGTGCCAGCAGTCTAAACAGGGGGCCCCTCCACTTT.

The chain joins TRBV5-4 to TRBJ2-1, with D perhaps given as TRBD1 or TRBD2 (6 bases each). Trimming stripped 0 bases from V and 9 bases from J, with 16 bases between. Germline V gene lookup returns CDR1 SGHNT and CDR2 YYREEE (reference sequence). The length of the CDR3 is 15 residues. The CDR3 nucleotides are TGTGCCAGCAGCTTGGGGAATTCGGGGGCCACTGAGCAGTTCTTC. This gives the protein CASSLGNSGATEQFF. Full variable domain (remainder filled in from reference TRBV5-4 and TRBJ2-1): ETGVTQSPTHLIKTRGQQVTLRCSSQSGHNTVSWYQQALGQGPQFIFQYYREEENGRGNFPPRFSGLQFPNYSSELNVNALELDDSALYLCASSLGNSGATEQFFGPGTRLTVL.

As for this clonotype: Since a far larger clone is one base different, this is likely a read error. The chain combines TRBV6-8 with TRBJ2-3; D uncertain. The DNA end is more similar to TRBJ1-5, so the J call may be wrong. Germline V gives CDR1 MNHGY, CDR2 SAAAGT. This CDR3 is built from 14 residues. The CDR3 DNA is TGTGCCAGCAGTTACTCGGCTTCTTCAGATACGCAGCATTTT. Translated: CASSYSASSDTQHF.

In this sample, this clonotype turned up many times. The J gene is TRBJ2-3, the V gene TRBV6-2 or TRBV6-3; D may correspond to TRBD1 or TRBD2 (5 bases each). From germline, CDR1 is MNHEY and CDR2 SVGEGT. The CDR3 spans 15 residues. V was pared by 6 bases and J by 3 bases, with 16 bases between. This chain's CDR3 is CASSSGRLETDTQYF. The CDR3 coding sequence is TGTGCCAGCAGCTCGGGACGATTGGAAACAGATACGCAGTATTTT.

The J gene is TRBJ1-3, the V gene TRBV20-1; 8 nucleotides agree with TRBD1. The J segment lost 4 bases and the V segment lost 6 bases, leaving 2 bases of the junction unmatched. Germline V gives CDR1 DFQATT, CDR2 SNEGSKA (reference sequence). The CDR3 has 12 residues. The CDR3 spells CSARTGGNTIYF. For the CDR3, the DNA is TGCAGTGCCCGGACAGGGGGAAACACCATATATTTT.

V and J are TRBV11-2 and TRBJ2-7; D is tentatively TRBD1 or TRBD2 (5 bases each). The CDR3 is made up of 14 amino acids. The ends were cut back, 0 bases at V and 7 bases at J, with 13 bases in the middle. The V gene's germline CDR1 is SGHAT and CDR2 FQNNGV. Written as DNA, the CDR3 is TGTGCCAGCAGCTTAGATTTGGGACGGGCGGAGCAGTACTTC. Its translation: CASSLDLGRAEQYF.